Below, 8 T cell receptor beta chains from the same sample are listed, as sequenced in a study of blood T cells in healthy people across ages. It was with a sample-barcoded 5' primer and a J-beta primer mix that a second PCR of roughly 7 to 12 cycles was run. TCRdb called the 5' RACE reads again in MiXCR, with one record for every CDR3 protein. The sample holds roughly 1,000,000 distinct CDR3 sequences; under 30% are singletons and the top ten take about 0.72%. The data were also submitted as part of a second study, on T cells of mothers and their children.

Sequencing was carried out using blood. These receptor sequences come from a girl aged 2-15 years in good health.

This clonotype was seen only once. V gene TRBV21-1 combines with J gene TRBJ1-2; TRBD1 is the table's D call and was not checked against the DNA. TRBV21-1 is a listed pseudogene. CDR3 length: 14 amino acids. CDR3 protein: CASSLRQGINGYTF. CDR3 sequence (DNA): TGTGCCAGCAGCCTCCGACAGGGGATAAATGGCTACACCTTC.

The V call is TRBV24-1, the J call TRBJ2-5; TRBD2 agrees at 12 bases. The V gene's germline CDR1 is KGHDR and CDR2 SFDVKD. The CDR3 is made up of 16 amino acids. With V trimmed by 3 bases and J by 0 bases, 1 base remained unmatched. In DNA, the CDR3 is TGTGCCACCAGTGATCTAGCGGGGGGGAACCAAGAGACCCAGTACTTC. It is translated as CATSDLAGGNQETQYF.

The V gene is TRBV28, the J gene TRBJ2-5; unclear D gene. Judging by the DNA end, TRBJ2-1 fits better; the J call may be wrong. The germline gives CDR1 MDHEN, CDR2 SYDVKM. This CDR3 comprises 13 residues. The CDR3 sequence is CASSPSIPNEQFF. In DNA form, the CDR3 reads TGTGCCAGCAGCCCGTCCATTCCCAATGAGCAGTTCTTC.

The rearrangement links TRBV7-6 to TRBJ2-2, with 7 bases matching TRBD2. Germline CDR1 is SGHVS and CDR2 is FNYEAQ. The J segment lost 6 bases and the V segment lost 4 bases, leaving 5 bases of the junction unmatched. The CDR3 has 14 amino acids. CDR3 protein: CASSSLLAPGELFF. CDR3 nucleotide sequence: TGTGCCAGCAGCTCGCTACTAGCGCCCGGGGAGCTGTTTTTT.

This clonotype has more than one count but fewer than ten. The chain links TRBV28 to TRBJ2-4, with D possibly TRBD1 on 6 matching bases. This CDR3 comprises 15 residues. The germline V gene encodes CDR1 MDHEN and CDR2 SYDVKM. V shed 7 bases and J shed 0 bases, with 13 bases lying between them. The CDR3 sequence is CASTSLGGAKNIQYF. DNA for the CDR3: TGTGCCAGCACTTCCCTAGGGGGAGCCAAAAACATTCAGTACTTC.

Regarding this clonotype: An end of the junction does not agree with germline; a read error may underlie this. The gene calls are TRBV9 and TRBJ2-5; 7 bases are a match to TRBD2. In germline, CDR1 is SGDLS, CDR2 YYNGEE. The CDR3 has 15 amino acids. CDR3 loop: CASSSEGLPVEIQYF. Written as DNA, the CDR3 is TGTGCCAGCAGCTCAGAGGGACTACCTGTGGAGATCCAGTACTTC.

This clonotype was recorded only once. V usage is TRBV12-3 or TRBV12-4 and J usage is TRBJ2-6; D not resolved. The CDR3 runs to 12 residues. Between the trimmed V and J ends, which lost 5 bases and 12 bases, there was a span of 11 bases. This chain's CDR3 is CASSGPRRVLTF. In DNA, the CDR3 is TGTGCCAGCAGTGGACCGAGGCGCGTCCTGACTTTC.

About this clonotype: Its ends do not fully match the called genes, so a read error is possible. The chain is built from TRBV11-2 and TRBJ2-5; 9 bases align to TRBD1. The length of the CDR3 is 13 residues. Germline-derived CDR1 and CDR2 are SGHAT and FQNNGV. The CDR3 sequence is CAGSSDRGETQYF. CDR3 nucleotide sequence: TGTGCCGGCAGCTCGGACAGGGGAGAGACCCAGTACTTC.